Here is one T cell receptor (beta chain) with its context. CDR3 length: 9 amino acids. Deletions cut 6 bases from V and 16 bases from J, with 10 bases between. Germline values: CDR1 SGHTA, CDR2 FQGTGA. The entry originates in a study of blood T cell repertoires in COVID-19. At the level of the study: Donors in the United States, Italy and Spain gave samples during acute or convalescent COVID-19. PBMCs, B-cell-depleted T cells, or T cells provided the cDNA or gDNA that made up the material.

TCRdb keeps only in-frame clones here, not all; method: immunoSEQ multiplex PCR. The sample lists a few hundred thousand clones, 80% to 95% occurring once. This TCR derives from a woman in her thirties with COVID-19, enrolled during active disease. Sequencing was carried out using peripheral blood. The chain carries TRBV7-3 and TRBJ2-1; the D is unclear. The DNA for the CDR3 is TGTGCCAGCAGGCGAGAGCCCTTCTTC. This sequence encodes CASRREPFF.